A selection of T cell receptor beta chains follows, all from one sample in a study of blood T cell repertoires in COVID-19. Sequencing used immunoSEQ multiplex PCR; TCRdb keeps in-frame clones, though not all of them. In the table there are approximately 470,000 clones, roughly 90% of which are singletons. The specimen sequenced was PBMCs or T cells enriched from blood (not recorded which). The source is a woman between 18 and 29 years old who had recovered from COVID-19. Both conserved end residues are trimmed from each CDR3. The D gene is left open where the match is weak.

TRBJ1-3	.	TRBV25-1	ASSDYGNTIY
TRBJ1-1	.	TRBV19	ASTDSSSEAF
TRBJ2-2	.	TRBV4-1	ASRIPGDTGELF
TRBJ1-1	.	TRBV30	ACAGATEAF
TRBJ1-6	TRBD1	TRBV7-2	ASSYLPQGAGSPLH
TRBJ1-3	.	TRBV24-1	ATSDSTGSGNTIY
TRBJ1-2	.	TRBV29-1	SVEGTFGANYGYT
TRBJ1-6	.	TRBV21-1	ASSGQGKMAPLH
TRBJ1-2	.	TRBV27	ASSSAREGYGYT
TRBJ1-2	.	TRBV19	ASSMGSHYGYT
TRBJ1-3	.	TRBV10-3	AIRGQGIGNTIY